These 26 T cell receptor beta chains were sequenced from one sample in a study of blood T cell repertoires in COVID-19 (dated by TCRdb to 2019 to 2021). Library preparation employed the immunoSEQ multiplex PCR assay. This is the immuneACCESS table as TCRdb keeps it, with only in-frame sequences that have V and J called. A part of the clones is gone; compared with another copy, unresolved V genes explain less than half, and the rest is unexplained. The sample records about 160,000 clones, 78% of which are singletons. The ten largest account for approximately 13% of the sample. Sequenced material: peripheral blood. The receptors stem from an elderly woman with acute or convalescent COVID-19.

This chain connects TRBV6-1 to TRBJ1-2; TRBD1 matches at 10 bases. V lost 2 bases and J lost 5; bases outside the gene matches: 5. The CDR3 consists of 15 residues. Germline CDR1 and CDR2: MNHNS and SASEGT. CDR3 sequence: CASSETRQGAYGYTF. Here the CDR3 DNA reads TGTGCCAGCAGTGAAACCCGACAGGGGGCTTATGGCTACACCTTC.

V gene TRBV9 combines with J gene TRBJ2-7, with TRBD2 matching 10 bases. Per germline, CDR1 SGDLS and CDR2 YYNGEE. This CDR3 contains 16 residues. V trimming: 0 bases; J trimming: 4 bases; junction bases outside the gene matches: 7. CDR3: CASSVGESGRVYEQYF. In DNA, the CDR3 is TGTGCCAGCAGCGTAGGGGAAAGCGGGAGGGTTTACGAGCAGTACTTC.

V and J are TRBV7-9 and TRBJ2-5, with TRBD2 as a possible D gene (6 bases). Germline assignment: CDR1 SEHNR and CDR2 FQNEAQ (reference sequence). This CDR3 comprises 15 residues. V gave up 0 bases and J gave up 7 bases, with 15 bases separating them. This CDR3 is CASSLARGQGATQYF. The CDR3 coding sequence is TGTGCCAGCAGCTTAGCGCGGGGTCAGGGAGCGACCCAGTACTTC.

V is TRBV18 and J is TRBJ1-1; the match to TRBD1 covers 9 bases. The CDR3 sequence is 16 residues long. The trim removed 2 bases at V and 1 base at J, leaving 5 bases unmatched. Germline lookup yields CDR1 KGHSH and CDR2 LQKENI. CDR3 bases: TGTGCCAGCTCACCAACGACAGGGGGAACGAACACTGAAGCTTTCTTT. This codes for CASSPTTGGTNTEAFF. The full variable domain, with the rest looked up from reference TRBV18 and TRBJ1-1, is NAGVMQNPRHLVRRRGQEARLRCSPMKGHSHVYWYRQLPEEGLKFMVYLQKENIIDESGMPKERFSAEFPKEGPSILRIQQVVRGDSAAYFCASSPTTGGTNTEAFFGQGTRLTVV.

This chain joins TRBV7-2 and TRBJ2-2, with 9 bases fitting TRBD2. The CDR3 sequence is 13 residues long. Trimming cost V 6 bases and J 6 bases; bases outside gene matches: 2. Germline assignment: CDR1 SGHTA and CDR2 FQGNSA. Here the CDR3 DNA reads TGTGCCAGCAGACGCGGGGGGGCCGGGGAGCTGTTTTTT. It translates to CASRRGGAGELFF.

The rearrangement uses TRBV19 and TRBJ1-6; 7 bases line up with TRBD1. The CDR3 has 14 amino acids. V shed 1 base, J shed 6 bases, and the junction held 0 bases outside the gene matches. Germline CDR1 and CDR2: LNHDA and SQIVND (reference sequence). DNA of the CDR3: TGTGCCAGTAGTATAGCAGGGGGTAATTCACCCCTCCACTTT. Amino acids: CASSIAGGNSPLHF.

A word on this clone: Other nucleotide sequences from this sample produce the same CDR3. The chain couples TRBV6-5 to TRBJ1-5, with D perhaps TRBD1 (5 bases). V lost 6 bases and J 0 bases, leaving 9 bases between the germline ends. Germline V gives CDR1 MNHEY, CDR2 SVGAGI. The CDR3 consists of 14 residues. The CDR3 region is CASRTGYSNQPQHF. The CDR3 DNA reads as TGTGCCAGCAGAACAGGTTATAGCAATCAGCCCCAGCATTTT.

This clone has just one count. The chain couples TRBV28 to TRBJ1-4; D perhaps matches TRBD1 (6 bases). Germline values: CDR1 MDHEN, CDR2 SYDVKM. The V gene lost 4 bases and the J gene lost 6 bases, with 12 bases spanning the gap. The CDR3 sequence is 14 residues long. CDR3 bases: TGTGCCAGCAGTTCGGGACAACTGTATGAAAAACTGTTTTTT. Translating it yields CASSSGQLYEKLFF.

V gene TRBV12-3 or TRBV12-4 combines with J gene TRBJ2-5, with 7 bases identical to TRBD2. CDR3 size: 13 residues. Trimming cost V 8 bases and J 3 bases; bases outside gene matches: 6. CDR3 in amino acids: CASLQSGKETQYF. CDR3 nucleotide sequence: TGTGCCAGCCTCCAAAGCGGGAAAGAGACCCAGTACTTC.

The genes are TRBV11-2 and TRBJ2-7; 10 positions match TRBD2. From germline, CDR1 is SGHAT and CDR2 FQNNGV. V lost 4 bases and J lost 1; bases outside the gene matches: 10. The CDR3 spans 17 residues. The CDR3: CASSSRTSGMRSYEQYF. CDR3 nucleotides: TGTGCCAGCAGCTCCAGGACTAGCGGAATGAGGTCCTACGAGCAGTACTTC.

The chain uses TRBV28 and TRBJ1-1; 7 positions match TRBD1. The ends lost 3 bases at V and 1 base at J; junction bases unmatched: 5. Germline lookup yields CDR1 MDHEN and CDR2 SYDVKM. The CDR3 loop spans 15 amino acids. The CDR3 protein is CASSFSGTANTEAFF. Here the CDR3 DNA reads TGTGCCAGCAGTTTCTCCGGGACAGCGAACACTGAAGCTTTCTTT.

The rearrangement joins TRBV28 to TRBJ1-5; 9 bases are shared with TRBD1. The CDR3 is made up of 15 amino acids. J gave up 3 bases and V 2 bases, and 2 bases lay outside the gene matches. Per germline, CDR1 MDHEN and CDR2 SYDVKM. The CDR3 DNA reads TGTGCCAGCAGTTTAACAGGGGGCTACAATCAGCCCCAGCATTTT. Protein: CASSLTGGYNQPQHF.

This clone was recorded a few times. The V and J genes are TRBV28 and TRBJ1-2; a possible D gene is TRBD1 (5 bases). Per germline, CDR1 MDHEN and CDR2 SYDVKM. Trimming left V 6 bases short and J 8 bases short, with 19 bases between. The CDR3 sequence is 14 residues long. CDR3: CASSTLVGVEGYTF. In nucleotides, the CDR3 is TGTGCCAGCAGCACCCTGGTAGGGGTCGAGGGCTACACCTTC.

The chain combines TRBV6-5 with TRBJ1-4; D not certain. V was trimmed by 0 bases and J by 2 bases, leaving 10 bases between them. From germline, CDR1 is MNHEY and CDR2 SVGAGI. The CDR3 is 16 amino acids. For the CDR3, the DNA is TGTGCCAGCAGTTACTCGCCGAGGAGTACTAATGAAAAACTGTTTTTT. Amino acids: CASSYSPRSTNEKLFF.

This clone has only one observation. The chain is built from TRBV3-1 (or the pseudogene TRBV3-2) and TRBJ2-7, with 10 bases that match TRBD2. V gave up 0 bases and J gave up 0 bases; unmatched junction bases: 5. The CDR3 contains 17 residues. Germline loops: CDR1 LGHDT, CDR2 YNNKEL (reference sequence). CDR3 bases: TGTGCCAGCAGCCAAGATGCAGCGGGAGGGAGCTCCTACGAGCAGTACTTC. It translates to CASSQDAAGGSSYEQYF.

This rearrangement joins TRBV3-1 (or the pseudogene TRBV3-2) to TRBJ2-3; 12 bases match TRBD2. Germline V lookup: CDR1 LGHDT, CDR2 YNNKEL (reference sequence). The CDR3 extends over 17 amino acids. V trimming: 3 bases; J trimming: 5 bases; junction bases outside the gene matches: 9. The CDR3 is CASSHHGLAGGEDTQYF. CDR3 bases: TGTGCCAGCAGCCATCATGGGCTAGCGGGAGGGGAAGATACGCAGTATTTT.

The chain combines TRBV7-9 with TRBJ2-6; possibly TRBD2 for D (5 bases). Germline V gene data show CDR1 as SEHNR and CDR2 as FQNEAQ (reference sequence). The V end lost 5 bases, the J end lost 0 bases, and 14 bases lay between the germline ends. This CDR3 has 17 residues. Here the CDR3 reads CASSPVRVSSGANVLTF. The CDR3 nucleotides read TGTGCCAGCAGCCCGGTGAGGGTGAGCTCTGGGGCCAACGTCCTGACTTTC.

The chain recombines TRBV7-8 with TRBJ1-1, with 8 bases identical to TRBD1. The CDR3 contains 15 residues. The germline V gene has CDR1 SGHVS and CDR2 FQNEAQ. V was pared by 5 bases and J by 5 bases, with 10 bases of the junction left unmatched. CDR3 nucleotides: TGTGCCAGCAGCCTATACGGGACAGGAGGGACTGAAGCTTTCTTT. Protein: CASSLYGTGGTEAFF. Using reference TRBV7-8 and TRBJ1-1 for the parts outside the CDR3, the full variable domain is GAGVSQSPRYKVAKRGQDVALRCDPISGHVSLFWYQQALGQGPEFLTYFQNEAQLDKSGLPSDRFFAERPEGSVSTLKIQRTQQEDSAVYLCASSLYGTGGTEAFFGQGTRLTVV.

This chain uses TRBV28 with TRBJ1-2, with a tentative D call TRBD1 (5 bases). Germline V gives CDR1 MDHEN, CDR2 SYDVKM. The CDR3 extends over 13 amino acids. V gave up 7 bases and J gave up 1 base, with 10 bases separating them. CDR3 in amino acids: CASTPDSNYGYTF. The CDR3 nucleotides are TGTGCCAGCACCCCTGACAGTAACTATGGCTACACCTTC.

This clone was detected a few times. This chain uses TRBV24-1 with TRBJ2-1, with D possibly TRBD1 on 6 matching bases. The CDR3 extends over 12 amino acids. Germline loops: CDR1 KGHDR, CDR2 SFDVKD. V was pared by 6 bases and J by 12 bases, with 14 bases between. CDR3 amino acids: CATSQGQDRQFF. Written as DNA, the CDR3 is TGTGCCACCAGTCAGGGCCAGGACAGGCAGTTCTTC.

The CDR3: CASSGGQGSSGANVLTF. CDR3 nucleotides: TGTGCCAGCAGCGGGGGACAGGGAAGCTCTGGGGCCAACGTCCTGACTTTC. The chain combines TRBV7-9 with TRBJ2-6; 9 bases align to TRBD1. The CDR3 covers 17 residues. CDR1 and CDR2 (germline): SEHNR, FQNEAQ (reference sequence). Trimming cost V 5 bases and J 0 bases; bases outside gene matches: 5.

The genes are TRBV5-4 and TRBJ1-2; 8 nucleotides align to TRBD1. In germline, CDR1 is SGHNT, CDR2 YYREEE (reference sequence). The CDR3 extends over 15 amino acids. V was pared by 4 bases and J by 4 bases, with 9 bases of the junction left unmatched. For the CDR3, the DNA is TGTGCCAGCAGCCACTCCAGGGGGCGGGGCTATGGCTACACCTTC. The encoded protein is CASSHSRGRGYGYTF.

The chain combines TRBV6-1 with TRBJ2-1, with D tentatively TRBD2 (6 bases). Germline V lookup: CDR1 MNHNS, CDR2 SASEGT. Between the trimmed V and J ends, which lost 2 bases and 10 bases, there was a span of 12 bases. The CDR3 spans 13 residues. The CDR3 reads CASSESLTREQFF. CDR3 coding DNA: TGTGCCAGCAGTGAATCCCTGACTAGGGAGCAGTTCTTC.

As DNA, the CDR3 is TGTGCCAGCAGTGCGGGCCCAGGTTTGAGTCAGGGGGCAGGGGATACGCAGTATTTT. Translation: CASSAGPGLSQGAGDTQYF. This chain links TRBV27 with TRBJ2-3; TRBD1 matches at 8 bases. The CDR3 runs to 19 residues. Germline V lookup: CDR1 MNHEY, CDR2 SMNVEV (reference sequence). The junction had 22 bases not matched to a gene; V was cut back by 5 bases and J by 6 bases.

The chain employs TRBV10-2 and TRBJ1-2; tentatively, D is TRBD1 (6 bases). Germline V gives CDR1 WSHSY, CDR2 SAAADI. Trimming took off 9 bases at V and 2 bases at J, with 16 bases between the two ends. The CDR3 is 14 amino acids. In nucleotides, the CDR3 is TGCGCCAGTGTAGGGGCAGGGGCAAACTATGGCTACACCTTC. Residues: CASVGAGANYGYTF.

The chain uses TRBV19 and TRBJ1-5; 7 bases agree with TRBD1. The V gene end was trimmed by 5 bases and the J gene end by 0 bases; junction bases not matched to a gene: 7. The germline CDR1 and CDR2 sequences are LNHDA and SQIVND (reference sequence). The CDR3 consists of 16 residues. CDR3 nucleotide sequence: TGTGCCAGTAGTGCCTCCGGGACAGCTAGCAATCAGCCCCAGCATTTT. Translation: CASSASGTASNQPQHF. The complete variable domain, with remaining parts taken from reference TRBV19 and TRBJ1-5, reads DGGITQSPKYLFRKEGQNVTLSCEQNLNHDAMYWYRQDPGQGLRLIYYSQIVNDFQKGDIAEGYSVSREKKESFPLTVTSAQKNPTAFYLCASSASGTASNQPQHFGDGTRLSIL.